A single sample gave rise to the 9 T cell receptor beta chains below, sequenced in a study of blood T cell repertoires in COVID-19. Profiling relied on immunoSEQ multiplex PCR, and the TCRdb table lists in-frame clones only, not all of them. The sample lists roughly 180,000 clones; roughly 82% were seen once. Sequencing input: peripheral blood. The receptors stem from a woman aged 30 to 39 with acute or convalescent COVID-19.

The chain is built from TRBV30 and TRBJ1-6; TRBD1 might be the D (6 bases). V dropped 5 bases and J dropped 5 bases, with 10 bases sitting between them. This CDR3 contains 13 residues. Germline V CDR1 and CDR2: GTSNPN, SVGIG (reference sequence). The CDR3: CAWVGQNNSPLHF. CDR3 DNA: TGTGCCTGGGTAGGACAGAATAATTCACCCCTCCACTTT. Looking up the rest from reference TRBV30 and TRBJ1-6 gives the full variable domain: SQTIHQWPATLVQPVGSPLSLECTVEGTSNPNLYWYRQAAGRGLQLLFYSVGIGQISSEVPQNLSASRPQDRQFILSSKKLLLSDSGFYLCAWVGQNNSPLHFGNGTRLTVT.

The DNA of the CDR3 is TGTGCCAGCAGCCCCGAGGGGGATTACACTGAAGCTTTCTTT. Translation gives CASSPEGDYTEAFF. The V gene is TRBV6-5, the J gene TRBJ1-1; possibly TRBD1 for D (6 bases). With 6 bases removed from V and 3 bases from J, the gap between germline ends came to 14 bases. CDR3 length: 14 residues. Germline V gene sequence: CDR1 MNHEY, CDR2 SVGAGI.

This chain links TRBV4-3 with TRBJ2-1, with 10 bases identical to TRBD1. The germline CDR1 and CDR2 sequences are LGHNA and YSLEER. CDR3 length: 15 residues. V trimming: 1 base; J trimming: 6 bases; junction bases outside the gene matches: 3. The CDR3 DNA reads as TGCGCCAGCAGCCAAGGGGACAGGGGTTCCAATGAGCAGTTCTTC. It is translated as CASSQGDRGSNEQFF.

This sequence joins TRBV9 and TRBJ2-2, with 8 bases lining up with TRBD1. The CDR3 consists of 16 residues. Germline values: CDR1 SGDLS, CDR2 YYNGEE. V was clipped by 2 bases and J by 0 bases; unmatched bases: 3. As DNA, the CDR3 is TGTGCCAGCAGCGTCCAACAGGGGGCGAACACCGGGGAGCTGTTTTTT. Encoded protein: CASSVQQGANTGELFF.

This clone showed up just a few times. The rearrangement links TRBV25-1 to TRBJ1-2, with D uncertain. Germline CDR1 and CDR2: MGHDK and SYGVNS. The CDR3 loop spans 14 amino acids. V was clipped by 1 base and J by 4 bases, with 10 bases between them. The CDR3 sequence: CASSESNSFYGYTF. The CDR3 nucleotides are TGTGCCAGCAGTGAATCAAACAGCTTCTATGGCTACACCTTC.

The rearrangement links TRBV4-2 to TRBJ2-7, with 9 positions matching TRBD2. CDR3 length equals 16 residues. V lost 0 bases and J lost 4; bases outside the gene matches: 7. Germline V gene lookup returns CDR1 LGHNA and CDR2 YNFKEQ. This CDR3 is CASSQEWRGGDYEQYF. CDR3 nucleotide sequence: TGTGCCAGCAGCCAAGAATGGCGCGGGGGGGATTACGAGCAGTACTTC.

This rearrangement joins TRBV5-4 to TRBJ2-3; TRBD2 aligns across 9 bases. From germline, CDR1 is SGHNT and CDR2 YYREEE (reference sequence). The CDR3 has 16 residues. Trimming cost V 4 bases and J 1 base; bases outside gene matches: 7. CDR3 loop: CASSGGSSGGTDTQYF. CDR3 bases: TGTGCCAGCAGCGGGGGGTCTAGCGGGGGCACAGATACGCAGTATTTT.

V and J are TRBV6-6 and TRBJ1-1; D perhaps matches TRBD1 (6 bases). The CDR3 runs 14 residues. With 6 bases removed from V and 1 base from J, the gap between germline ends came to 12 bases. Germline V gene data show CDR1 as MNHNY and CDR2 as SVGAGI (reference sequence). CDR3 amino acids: CASRFTGQNTEAFF. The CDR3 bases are TGTGCCAGCAGGTTTACGGGACAGAACACTGAAGCTTTCTTT.

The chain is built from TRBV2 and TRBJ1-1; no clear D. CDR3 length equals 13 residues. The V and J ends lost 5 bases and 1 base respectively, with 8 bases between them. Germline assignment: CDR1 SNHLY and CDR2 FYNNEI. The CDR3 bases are TGTGCCAGCAGTCTTACTACGAACACTGAAGCTTTCTTT. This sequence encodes CASSLTTNTEAFF.